The table lists the clone carrying this T cell receptor (beta chain) with a few counts. The antigen is not known. The repertoire was sequenced with immunoSEQ multiplex PCR; TCRdb's copy has only in-frame clones and lacks some. Of fewer than 25,000 clones listed, 80% to 90% are singletons. The CDR3 runs 16 residues. V was shortened by 9 bases and J by 0 bases, with 18 bases between the two germline ends. Germline values: CDR1 LNHDA, CDR2 SQIVND (reference sequence). Sorted subsets were CFSE-labeled and cultured approximately 5 days with allogeneic dendritic cells. Naive CD45RA+ and memory CD45RO+ CD4+ or CD8+ T cells were FACS-sorted. This sample was included in a study of regulatory dendritic cells for organ transplantation. Study-level information: LPS was added to dendritic cell cultures on day 6.

Study-wide results and caveats: Mature dendritic cells appeared to drive more memory CD8+ clonal expansion than regulatory ones. The authors noted considerable between-person heterogeneity in alloreactive memory CD8+ cells.

This clonotype originated in a human donor in good health. The rearrangement links TRBV19 to TRBJ1-5; D unresolved. Sequenced material: naive CD4+ T cells from blood cultured with regulatory dendritic cells. Stated subset: CD45RA+ naive T cells. CDR3 amino acids: CASNVPDGHSNQPQHF. The CDR3 DNA sequence: TGTGCCAGCAACGTCCCCGACGGTCATAGCAATCAGCCCCAGCATTTT.